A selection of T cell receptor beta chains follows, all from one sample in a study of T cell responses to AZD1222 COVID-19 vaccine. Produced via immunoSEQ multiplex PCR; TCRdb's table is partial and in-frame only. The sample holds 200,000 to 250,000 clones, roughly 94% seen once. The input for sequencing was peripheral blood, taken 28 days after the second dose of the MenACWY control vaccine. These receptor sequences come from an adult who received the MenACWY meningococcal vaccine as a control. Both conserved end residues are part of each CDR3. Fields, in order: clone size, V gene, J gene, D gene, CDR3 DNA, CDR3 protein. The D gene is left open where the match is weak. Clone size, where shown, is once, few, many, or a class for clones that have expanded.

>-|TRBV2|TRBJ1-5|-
TGTGCCAGCAGTGATGCTAGCAATCAGCCCCAGCATTTT
CASSDASNQPQHF
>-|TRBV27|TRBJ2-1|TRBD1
TGTGCCAGCAGGCCCGGGACAGTCTACAATGAGCAGTTCTTC
CASRPGTVYNEQFF
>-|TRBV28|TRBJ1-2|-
TGTGCCAGCTCCTCCCTATTACAGGCTCATGGCTACACCTTC
CASSSLLQAHGYTF
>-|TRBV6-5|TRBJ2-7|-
TGTGCCAGTAGAAGCGCCGACTACGAGCAGTACTTC
CASRSADYEQYF
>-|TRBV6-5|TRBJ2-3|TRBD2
TGTGCCAGCAGTTACTGGGGACTAGCATCTACGCAGTATTTT
CASSYWGLASTQYF
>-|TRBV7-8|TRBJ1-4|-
TGTGCCAGCAGCGGCAGGGACGTAAAACTGTTTTTT
CASSGRDVKLFF
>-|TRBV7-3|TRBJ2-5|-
TGTGCCAGCAGCTTAACGGGGGGCCGAGAGACCCAGTACTTC
CASSLTGGRETQYF
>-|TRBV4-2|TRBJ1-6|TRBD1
TGTGCCAGCAGCCAAGCAGGGGGGACAGGGGCCTTGTATTCACCCCTCCACTTT
CASSQAGGTGALYSPLHF
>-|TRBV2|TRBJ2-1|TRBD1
TGTGGGACAGGGGCTTACAATGAGCAGTTCTTC
CGTGAYNEQFF
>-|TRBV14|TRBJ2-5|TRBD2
TGTGCCAGCAGCCACCTACTATCCAGCGGGAAGGGAGAGACCCAGTACTTC
CASSHLLSSGKGETQYF
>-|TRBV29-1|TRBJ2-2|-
TGCAGCGTTCTCCAGGGTTGGACCGGGGAGCTGTTTTTT
CSVLQGWTGELFF
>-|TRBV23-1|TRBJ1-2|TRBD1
TGCGCCAGCAGTCAATCCCGGACAGGGAACTATGGCTACACCTTC
CASSQSRTGNYGYTF
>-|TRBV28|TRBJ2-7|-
TGTGCCAGCAGTGCTACGGACCAAAGGATGGGCGAGCAGTACTTC
CASSATDQRMGEQYF
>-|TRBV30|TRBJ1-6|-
TGTGCCTGGAATCACGCTAATTCACCCCTCCACTTT
CAWNHANSPLHF
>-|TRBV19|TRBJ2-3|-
TGTGCCAGTAGTATTCGTAGCGGCACAGATACGCAGTATTTT
CASSIRSGTDTQYF
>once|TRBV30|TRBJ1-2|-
TGTGCCTGGAGTAGGGAGGGCTTTTGGGATGGCTACACCTTC
CAWSREGFWDGYTF
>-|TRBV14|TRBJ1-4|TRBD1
TGTGCCAGCAGCCAGGCAGGGGGAGGAAAACTGTTTTTT
CASSQAGGGKLFF
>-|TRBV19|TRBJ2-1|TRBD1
TGTGCCAGTAGTATGGGACAGAAAACCTACAATGAGCAGTTCTTC
CASSMGQKTYNEQFF
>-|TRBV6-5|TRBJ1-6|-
TGTGCCAGCAGTTACAAGGGGATGGGACCCCTCCACTTT
CASSYKGMGPLHF
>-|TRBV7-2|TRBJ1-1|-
TGTGCCAGCAGCTCTCGTGGTGGGGTCCTGAACACTGAAGCTTTCTTT
CASSSRGGVLNTEAFF
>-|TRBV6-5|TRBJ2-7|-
TGTGCCAGCAGTTGGTCGGGGGCCCGATCCTACGAGCAGTACTTC
CASSWSGARSYEQYF
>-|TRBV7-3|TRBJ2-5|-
TGTGCCAGCAGCCTCTCGTACCAAGAGACCCAGTACTTC
CASSLSYQETQYF
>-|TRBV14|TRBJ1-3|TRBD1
TGTGCCAGCAGCCGAGCAGGGGGCGGAGGAAACACCATATATTTT
CASSRAGGGGNTIYF
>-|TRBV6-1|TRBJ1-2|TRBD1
TGTGCCAGCAGTGAATCGGACTACCCCGACAGGGACGGCGGCTACACCTTC
CASSESDYPDRDGGYTF
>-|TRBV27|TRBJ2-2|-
TGTGCCAGCAGTTTGAGTCTCGGGGAGCTGTTTTTT
CASSLSLGELFF
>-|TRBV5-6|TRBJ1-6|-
TGTGCCAGCAGCCGAAATGACAGAGAGGAAAATTCACCCCTCCACTTT
CASSRNDREENSPLHF
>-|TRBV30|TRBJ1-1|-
TGTGCCTGGAGTGTAGGTGGGCCCCCTGAAGCTTTCTTT
CAWSVGGPPEAFF
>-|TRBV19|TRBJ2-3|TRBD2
TGTGCCAGTAGTCGAGCGGGAGGCACAGATACGCAGTATTTT
CASSRAGGTDTQYF
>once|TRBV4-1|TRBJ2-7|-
TGCGCCAGCAGCCAAGTTCAGGGAAGCGGCTACGAGCAGTACTTC
CASSQVQGSGYEQYF
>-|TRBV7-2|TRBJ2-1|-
TGTGCCAGCAGCTTAGAGGGAGGTCCCCTCTACAATGAGCAGTTCTTC
CASSLEGGPLYNEQFF
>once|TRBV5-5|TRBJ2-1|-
TGTGCCAGCAGCTACCTACGGAATGAGCAGTTCTTC
CASSYLRNEQFF
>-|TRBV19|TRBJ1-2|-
TGTGCCAGTAGTACCTTTCAGGGAAATCTTTGGAGTGGCTACACCTTC
CASSTFQGNLWSGYTF
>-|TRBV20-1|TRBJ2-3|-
TGCAGTGCTAGTAACAGGGAAGCGGCAGATACGCAGTATTTT
CSASNREAADTQYF
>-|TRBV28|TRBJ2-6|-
TGTGCCAGCGGCCCAGTAGGACATACCTCTGGGGCCAACGTCCTGACTTTC
CASGPVGHTSGANVLTF
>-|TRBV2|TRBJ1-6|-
TGTGCCAGCAGTTTGGGGGGACTGGGAAATTCACCCCTCCACTTT
CASSLGGLGNSPLHF
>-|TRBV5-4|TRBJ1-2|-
TGTGCCAGCAGGTTCATGGGGGGGAGCTATGGCTACACCTTC
CASRFMGGSYGYTF
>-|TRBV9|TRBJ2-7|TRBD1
TGTGCCAGCAGCCCGACAGGGGGCATTTACGAGCAGTACTTC
CASSPTGGIYEQYF
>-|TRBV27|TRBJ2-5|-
TGTGCCAGCAGTTTATTTGGGCCACAAGAGACCCAGTACTTC
CASSLFGPQETQYF
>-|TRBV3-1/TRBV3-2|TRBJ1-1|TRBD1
TGTGCCAGCAGCCACTACAGGGGGCAATTTCACACTGAAGCTTTCTTT
CASSHYRGQFHTEAFF
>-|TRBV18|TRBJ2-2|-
TGTGCCAGCTCACCACCGGCCAGGGGTCCCGGGGAGCTGTTTTTT
CASSPPARGPGELFF
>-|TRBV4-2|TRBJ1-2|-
TGTGCCAGCAGCCAAGACCAGGGGCCTAACTATGGCTACACCTTC
CASSQDQGPNYGYTF
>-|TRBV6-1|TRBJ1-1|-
TGTGCCAGCAGTGAGTGGGGGGTAAGGGCTTTCTTT
CASSEWGVRAFF
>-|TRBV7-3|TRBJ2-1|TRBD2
TGTGCCAGCAGCTTAAATTGGTTGGCTAGCGGGGTCAATGAGCAGTTCTTC
CASSLNWLASGVNEQFF
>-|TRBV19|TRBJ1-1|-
TGTGCCAGTAGTATGGGGGCAGCAGAAGCTTTCTTT
CASSMGAAEAFF
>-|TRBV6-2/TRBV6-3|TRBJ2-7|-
TGTGCCAGCAGTCAGGGAGGAAGCTACGAGCAGTACTTC
CASSQGGSYEQYF
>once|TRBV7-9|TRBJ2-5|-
TGTGCCAGCAGCTACCGGGCCTTGGAAGAGACCCAGTACTTC
CASSYRALEETQYF
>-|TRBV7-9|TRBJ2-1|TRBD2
TGTGCCAGCAGCTCGGGGGCGGGAGGGCCAGGTAAAAACAATGAGCAGTTCTTC
CASSSGAGGPGKNNEQFF
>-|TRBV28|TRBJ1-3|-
TGTGCCAGCAGTCCGCAATTAGACGGGAGGGGAAACACCATATATTTT
CASSPQLDGRGNTIYF
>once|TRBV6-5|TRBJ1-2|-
TGTGCCAGCAGGACAGAACCACCGAACTATGGCTACACCTTC
CASRTEPPNYGYTF
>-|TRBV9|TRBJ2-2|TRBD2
TGTGCCAGCAGCGTAGCTCCCGCGGGGGGACTGAACACCGGGGAGCTGTTTTTT
CASSVAPAGGLNTGELFF
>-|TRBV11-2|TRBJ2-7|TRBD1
TGTGCCAGCAGCTTGGGACAGGGGAACGAGCAGTACTTC
CASSLGQGNEQYF
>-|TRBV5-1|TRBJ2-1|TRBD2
TGCGCCAGCAGCTTGGGACAGACTAGCGGCTACAATGAGCAGTTCTTC
CASSLGQTSGYNEQFF
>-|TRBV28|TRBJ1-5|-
TGTGCCAGCAGTTTGATAACAGGCACAGGGCCCCAGCATTTT
CASSLITGTGPQHF